This passage covers 21 T cell receptor beta chains from one sample sequenced in a study of blood T cell repertoires in COVID-19. TCRdb's table, derived via immunoSEQ multiplex PCR, lists solely in-frame clones and lacks some. Of some 190,000 clones in the sample, 84% were seen once. The sequencing input was PBMCs or T cells enriched from blood (not recorded which). The receptor set was obtained from a woman aged 25 to 39 who had been exposed to COVID-19.

The chain uses TRBV20-1 and TRBJ2-2, with TRBD1 identical over 9 bases. This CDR3 has 17 residues. V shed 3 bases and J 6 bases; nucleotides not matched to a gene: 14. Germline values: CDR1 DFQATT, CDR2 SNEGSKA (reference sequence). The CDR3: CSASAPSPGQGAGELFF. The CDR3, as DNA: TGCAGTGCTAGTGCCCCATCTCCGGGACAGGGCGCCGGGGAGCTGTTTTTT.

The rearrangement links TRBV5-1 to TRBJ2-1; 13 bases agree with TRBD2. V trimming: 4 bases; J trimming: 3 bases; junction bases outside the gene matches: 4. The CDR3 spans 16 residues. The germline V gene has CDR1 SGHRS and CDR2 YFSETQ. This chain's CDR3 is CASSPGLAGDYNEQFF. The CDR3 DNA reads TGCGCCAGCAGCCCAGGACTAGCGGGGGACTACAATGAGCAGTTCTTC.

V and J are TRBV5-6 and TRBJ2-3; unclear D gene. The V end lost 2 bases, the J end lost 3 bases, and 7 bases lay between the germline ends. The CDR3 consists of 13 residues. Germline CDR1 and CDR2: SGHDT and YYEEEE. The CDR3 region is CASSFLATDTQYF. CDR3 nucleotide sequence: TGTGCCAGCAGCTTCCTGGCTACAGATACGCAGTATTTT.

V is TRBV19 and J is TRBJ1-1; TRBD1 might be the D (5 bases). The CDR3 covers 15 residues. The germline gives CDR1 LNHDA, CDR2 SQIVND (reference sequence). V was cut by 5 bases and J by 4 bases, with 17 bases left in between. CDR3 coding DNA: TGTGCCAGTAGTGTCAGCAGGGAAAGGGCCACTGAAGCTTTCTTT. This translates into CASSVSRERATEAFF.

The rearrangement joins TRBV5-4 to TRBJ1-2; 8 bases align to TRBD1. Germline V gives CDR1 SGHNT, CDR2 YYREEE (reference sequence). Trimming at V came to 4 bases and at J to 8 bases, leaving 7 bases not matched to a gene. The CDR3 extends over 13 amino acids. CDR3 nucleotides: TGTGCCAGCAGCCAGGACAGGGACCGGGGCTACACCTTC. This sequence encodes CASSQDRDRGYTF.

This clone was seen once. The rearrangement joins TRBV5-6 to TRBJ2-3; TRBD2 matches at 14 bases. V lost 1 base and J lost 0; bases outside the gene matches: 4. Germline V CDR1 and CDR2: SGHDT, YYEEEE. The CDR3 loop spans 18 amino acids. The CDR3 DNA reads TGTGCCAGCAGCTTGTCGACTAGCGGGGGGGTTAGCACAGATACGCAGTATTTT. It encodes CASSLSTSGGVSTDTQYF.

The chain links TRBV7-8 to TRBJ2-2; D remains ambiguous. The CDR3 covers 12 residues. The ends were cut back, 5 bases at V and 5 bases at J, with 6 bases in the middle. Germline V gene sequence: CDR1 SGHVS, CDR2 FQNEAQ. CDR3 coding DNA: TGTGCCAGCAGCACCACAACCGGGGAGCTGTTTTTT. This encodes CASSTTTGELFF.

This chain links TRBV27 with TRBJ1-2; TRBD1 is a possible D gene (5 bases). Per germline, CDR1 MNHEY and CDR2 SMNVEV (reference sequence). The ends were cut back, 6 bases at V and 2 bases at J, with 13 bases in the middle. This CDR3 comprises 14 residues. The CDR3 bases are TGTGCCAGCAGACGGGACGGACTAAACTATGGCTACACCTTC. It is translated as CASRRDGLNYGYTF.

The chain combines TRBV3-1 (or the pseudogene TRBV3-2) with TRBJ1-2; D perhaps matches TRBD1 (6 bases). Per germline, CDR1 LGHDT and CDR2 YNNKEL (reference sequence). The CDR3 length is 14 residues. V dropped 4 bases and J dropped 8 bases, with 17 bases sitting between them. The CDR3 here is CASSLPGGGYGYTF. In DNA, the CDR3 is TGTGCCAGCAGCCTCCCCGGGGGGGGCTACGGCTACACCTTC.

The J gene is TRBJ1-1, the V gene TRBV4-1; 10 bases are a match to TRBD1. The CDR3 has 14 residues. Germline-derived CDR1 and CDR2 are MGHRA and YSYEKL. V dropped 5 bases and J dropped 7; count of bases not matched to a gene: 7. DNA for the CDR3: TGCGCCAGCAGCAACGACAGGGGGCTCGGTGAAGCTTTCTTT. Translated, it gives CASSNDRGLGEAFF.

The chain couples TRBV2 to TRBJ2-2, with TRBD2 matching 15 bases. The CDR3 totals 16 residues. The J segment lost 5 bases and the V segment lost 6 bases, leaving 4 bases of the junction unmatched. Germline CDR1 reads SNHLY; CDR2 reads FYNNEI. Here the CDR3 reads CASSGTSGGRTGELFF. The CDR3 DNA follows: TGTGCCAGCAGCGGGACTAGCGGGGGGAGAACCGGGGAGCTGTTTTTT.

V usage is TRBV19 and J usage is TRBJ1-5; the D is unclear. This CDR3 region has 12 residues. V gave up 7 bases and J gave up 3 bases, with 7 bases separating them. Germline V lookup: CDR1 LNHDA, CDR2 SQIVND (reference sequence). The CDR3 bases are TGTGCCAGTAAGGAGTACAATCAGCCCCAGCATTTT. Translated: CASKEYNQPQHF.

The chain couples TRBV18 to TRBJ1-4; D might be TRBD1 (5 bases). In germline, CDR1 is KGHSH, CDR2 LQKENI. V lost 3 bases, J lost 0 bases, and 11 bases lay in between. The length of the CDR3 is 16 residues. The DNA for the CDR3 is TGTGCCAGCTCACCTCTCCCGGGGGCAACTAATGAAAAACTGTTTTTT. Translation gives CASSPLPGATNEKLFF. The complete variable domain, with remaining parts taken from reference TRBV18 and TRBJ1-4, reads NAGVMQNPRHLVRRRGQEARLRCSPMKGHSHVYWYRQLPEEGLKFMVYLQKENIIDESGMPKERFSAEFPKEGPSILRIQQVVRGDSAAYFCASSPLPGATNEKLFFGSGTQLSVL.

This chain joins TRBV6-5 and TRBJ2-5, with D unclear. V dropped 1 base and J dropped 5 bases, with 11 bases sitting between them. The CDR3 totals 14 residues. Germline-derived CDR1 and CDR2 are MNHEY and SVGAGI. The CDR3 here is CASSYFGVMETQYF. Written as DNA, the CDR3 is TGTGCCAGCAGTTACTTCGGTGTCATGGAGACCCAGTACTTC.

The chain recombines TRBV5-1 with TRBJ2-5; 8 nucleotides line up with TRBD2. CDR3 length: 14 amino acids. Germline CDR1 SGHRS, CDR2 YFSETQ. Germline trimming cut 2 bases from V and 3 bases from J; bases unmatched to any gene: 3. In nucleotides, the CDR3 is TGCGCCAGCAGCTTCGCGGGACTAGAAGAGACCCAGTACTTC. Translating it yields CASSFAGLEETQYF.

The chain joins TRBV27 to TRBJ2-4, with TRBD1 identical over 11 bases. The germline CDR1 and CDR2 sequences are MNHEY and SMNVEV (reference sequence). J was trimmed by 9 bases and V by 3 bases; bases with no gene match: 4. This CDR3 is 14 amino acids long. The CDR3 sequence: CASSFGTGGAIQYF. The CDR3 DNA follows: TGTGCCAGCAGTTTCGGGACAGGGGGTGCCATTCAGTACTTC.

The chain uses TRBV2 and TRBJ2-1; D remains ambiguous. Trimming took off 9 bases at V and 5 bases at J, with 11 bases between the two ends. The CDR3 consists of 12 residues. Per the germline V gene, CDR1 is SNHLY and CDR2 is FYNNEI. CDR3 loop: CASSRTDNEQFF. The CDR3 coding sequence is TGTGCCAGTTCCCGAACGGACAATGAGCAGTTCTTC.

The chain has TRBV2 and TRBJ2-3; possibly TRBD2 for D (6 bases). CDR1 and CDR2 (germline): SNHLY, FYNNEI. The CDR3 spans 15 residues. The V end lost 6 bases, the J end lost 0 bases, and 13 bases lay between the germline ends. The CDR3 DNA is TGTGCCAGCAGCGCGCGGGGCGTTAGCACAGATACGCAGTATTTT. Protein sequence: CASSARGVSTDTQYF.

The chain uses TRBV7-9 and TRBJ1-2, with D uncertain. Germline V lookup: CDR1 SEHNR, CDR2 FQNEAQ (reference sequence). The ends were cut back, 4 bases at V and 4 bases at J, with 13 bases in the middle. The CDR3 contains 14 residues. In nucleotides, the CDR3 is TGTGCCAGCAGCTCAGAGGTATCGCCCTATGGCTACACCTTC. Translating it yields CASSSEVSPYGYTF.

This clone appeared a single time. CDR3 sequence: CARSPTSRQETQYF. Here the CDR3 DNA reads TGTGCCAGAAGCCCTACTAGCCGGCAAGAGACCCAGTACTTC. The V and J genes are TRBV5-3 and TRBJ2-5; D is possibly TRBD2 (6 bases). TRBV5-3 is annotated as an ORF whose role is uncertain. V lost 4 bases and J lost 2, with 12 bases in between. The CDR3 is 14 residues long.

This chain uses TRBV18 with TRBJ2-7; D call uncertain. Germline V gives CDR1 KGHSH, CDR2 LQKENI. This CDR3 region has 12 residues. The germline V and J ends were trimmed by 3 bases and 2 bases, with 5 bases remaining between them. In DNA form, the CDR3 reads TGTGCCAGCTCACCCCCTACCTACGAGCAGTACTTC. Amino acid sequence: CASSPPTYEQYF.